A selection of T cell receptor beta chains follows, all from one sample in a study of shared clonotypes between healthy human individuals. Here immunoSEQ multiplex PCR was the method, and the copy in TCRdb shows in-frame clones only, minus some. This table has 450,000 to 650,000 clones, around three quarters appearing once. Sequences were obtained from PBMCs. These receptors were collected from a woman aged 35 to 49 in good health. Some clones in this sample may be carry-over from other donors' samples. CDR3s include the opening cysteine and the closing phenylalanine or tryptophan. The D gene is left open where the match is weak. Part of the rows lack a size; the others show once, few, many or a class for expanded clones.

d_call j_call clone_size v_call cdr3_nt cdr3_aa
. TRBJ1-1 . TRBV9 TGTGCCAGCAGCCCGTACAGGGCCTCGGGCACTGAAGCTTTCTTT CASSPYRASGTEAFF
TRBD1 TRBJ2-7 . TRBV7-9 TGTGCCAGCACCCTGGGAGGGGGACAGGGGAGGTACGAGCAGTACTTC CASTLGGGQGRYEQYF
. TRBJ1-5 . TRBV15 TGTGCCACCAGCAGAGAGACAGGTCCCCGGCCCCAGCATTTT CATSRETGPRPQHF
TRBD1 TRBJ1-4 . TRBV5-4 TGTGCCAGCAGCTTTGCGGGACAGGGAGGGGAAAAACTGTTTTTT CASSFAGQGGEKLFF
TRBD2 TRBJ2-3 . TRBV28 TGTGCCAGCAGTTTTGGACTAGCGGGCCCAGATACGCAGTATTTT CASSFGLAGPDTQYF
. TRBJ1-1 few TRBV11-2 TGTGCCAGCAGCTTAGCGGCATTCACTGAAGCTTTCTTT CASSLAAFTEAFF
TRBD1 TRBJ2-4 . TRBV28 TGTGCCAGCAGGACAGGGGGCAAAAACATTCAGTACTTC CASRTGGKNIQYF
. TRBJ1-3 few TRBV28 TGTGCCAGCAGTTCCGGCCTGGCGGGGGCGGCTGGAAACACCATATATTTT CASSSGLAGAAGNTIYF
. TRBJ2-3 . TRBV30 TGTGCCTGGAGTGGAGGGGGCACAGATACGCAGTATTTT CAWSGGGTDTQYF
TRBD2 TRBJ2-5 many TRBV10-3 TGTGCCATCAGTGAACCAAGAACCGGGGTAGCGGGGACCCAGTACTTC CAISEPRTGVAGTQYF
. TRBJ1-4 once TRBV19 TGTGCCAGTAGCCTAACAGGACAGCGTCATGAAAAACTGTTTTTT CASSLTGQRHEKLFF
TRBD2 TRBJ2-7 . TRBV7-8 TGTGCCAGCAGCTTGCCTAGCGGGTACGAGCAGTACTTC CASSLPSGYEQYF
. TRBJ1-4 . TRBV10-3 TGTGCCATCAGTGACCCGGCGTGGGGGTGGAAACTGTTTTTT CAISDPAWGWKLFF